These 28 T cell receptor beta chains were all obtained from the same sample, sequenced in a study of shared clonotypes between healthy human individuals. TCRdb's table, derived via immunoSEQ multiplex PCR, lists solely in-frame clones and lacks some. The repertoire consists of about 2.3 million clones, with over 85% occurring once and the leading ten covering about 0.39%. Sequencing input: naive CD4+ T cells from PBMCs. Subset indicated: CD45RA+ positively selected. The receptors here all came from a man between 18 and 35 years old in good health. Some clones in this sample may be carry-over from other donors' samples.

The rearrangement uses TRBV6-1 and TRBJ1-5, with D possibly TRBD1 on 5 matching bases. Looked up from germline, CDR1 is MNHNS and CDR2 is SASEGT. Trimming pared 4 bases from V and 6 bases from J, leaving 13 bases between. The CDR3 runs to 14 residues. CDR3 in DNA: TGTGCCAGCAGTGGTCCGGGGGTAAGTCAGCCCCAGCATTTT. Protein: CASSGPGVSQPQHF.

The chain joins TRBV7-2 to TRBJ2-7; 9 positions match TRBD1. Germline-derived CDR1 and CDR2 are SGHTA and FQGNSA. Trimming at V came to 3 bases and at J to 2 bases, leaving 11 bases not matched to a gene. This CDR3 is built from 17 residues. As DNA, the CDR3 is TGTGCCAGCAGCTTTAATGCAGGACAGGGGAAGACCTACGAGCAGTACTTC. It yields the protein CASSFNAGQGKTYEQYF.

The chain uses TRBV30 and TRBJ1-4, with a tentative D call TRBD1 (6 bases). The germline V gene has CDR1 GTSNPN and CDR2 SVGIG (reference sequence). Trimming took off 3 bases at V and 7 bases at J, with 18 bases between the two ends. The CDR3 has 15 residues. Here the CDR3 DNA reads TGTGCCTGGAGGGTTCGGGGGGCGCGGGTTGAAAAACTGTTTTTT. Translation: CAWRVRGARVEKLFF.

DNA of the CDR3: TGTGCCAGCCACAATCTCGGGAATGAGCAGTTCTTC. Its protein is CASHNLGNEQFF. The chain is built from TRBV2 and TRBJ2-1; D unresolved. V shed 8 bases and J shed 7 bases, with 12 bases lying between them. This CDR3 is built from 12 residues. The germline CDR1 and CDR2 sequences are SNHLY and FYNNEI.

The chain uses TRBV15 and TRBJ2-5; possible D gene TRBD2, 6 bases. The CDR3 runs to 16 residues. Deletions cut 0 bases from V and 2 bases from J, with 13 bases between. Per the germline V gene, CDR1 is LNHNV and CDR2 is YYDKDF (reference sequence). The CDR3 is CATSRETGGIQETQYF. As DNA, the CDR3 is TGTGCCACCAGCAGAGAGACTGGGGGGATACAAGAGACCCAGTACTTC.

The chain joins TRBV7-8 to TRBJ1-2; D ambiguous. The CDR3 has 16 residues. Trimming stripped 2 bases from V and 0 bases from J, with 13 bases between. CDR1 is SGHVS and CDR2 is FQNEAQ in the germline V gene. CDR3 loop: CASSLLFTDPNYGYTF. The CDR3 nucleotides are TGTGCCAGCAGCTTACTATTTACAGACCCTAACTATGGCTACACCTTC.

This clone was observed a single time. The chain couples TRBV4-2 to TRBJ2-7, with 9 bases lining up with TRBD1. Germline lookup yields CDR1 LGHNA and CDR2 YNFKEQ. J was trimmed by 1 base and V by 1 base; bases with no gene match: 5. The CDR3 has 16 amino acids. CDR3 sequence reads: CASSQGGGTGSYEQYF. The CDR3 nucleotides are TGTGCCAGCAGCCAAGGAGGAGGGACAGGGTCCTACGAGCAGTACTTC.

This clone was seen a few times. The sample has other DNA sequences that encode this CDR3 too. This chain connects TRBV7-2 to TRBJ2-5; no clear D. The CDR3 loop spans 11 amino acids. From germline, CDR1 is SGHTA and CDR2 FQGNSA. V lost 4 bases to trimming and J lost 2 bases, with 2 bases between them. In nucleotides, the CDR3 is TGTGCCAGCAGCTCGCAAGAGACCCAGTACTTC. Its translation: CASSSQETQYF.

This chain uses TRBV7-3 with TRBJ1-1, with D possibly being TRBD1 (6 bases). Germline CDR1 is SGHTA and CDR2 is FQGTGA. The CDR3 loop spans 14 amino acids. Trimming pared 5 bases from V and 7 bases from J, leaving 17 bases between. The CDR3 DNA sequence: TGTGCCAGCAGCGTCGGGGGGGCAAACGGTGAAGCTTTCTTT. Residues: CASSVGGANGEAFF.

CDR3 amino acids: CSVVVTSLTYEQYF. In nucleotides, the CDR3 is TGCAGCGTTGTTGTGACTAGCCTTACCTACGAGCAGTACTTC. The rearrangement uses TRBV29-1 and TRBJ2-7, with 7 bases aligning to TRBD2. The V gene's germline CDR1 is SQVTM and CDR2 ANQGSEA. With V trimmed by 4 bases and J by 2 bases, 8 bases remained unmatched. The CDR3 runs 14 residues.

This clone was recorded once. The chain has TRBV7-3 and TRBJ2-7, with a tentative D call TRBD1 (7 bases). Germline V gene data show CDR1 as SGHTA and CDR2 as FQGTGA. The CDR3 is made up of 15 amino acids. The V gene lost 5 bases and the J gene lost 6 bases, with 20 bases spanning the gap. The CDR3: CASSASGGSFSEQYF. The CDR3 nucleotides are TGTGCCAGCAGCGCCTCAGGGGGGTCCTTTTCCGAGCAGTACTTC. Based on the CDR3 plus reference TRBV7-3 and TRBJ2-7, the full variable domain is GAGVSQTPSNKVTEKGKYVELRCDPISGHTALYWYRQSLGQGPEFLIYFQGTGAADDSGLPNDRFFAVRPEGSVSTLKIQRTERGDSAVYLCASSASGGSFSEQYFGPGTRLTVT.

The gene calls are TRBV19 and TRBJ1-4; 9 nucleotides align to TRBD1. Trimming cost V 7 bases and J 7 bases; bases outside gene matches: 13. Germline-derived CDR1 and CDR2 are LNHDA and SQIVND (reference sequence). The CDR3 totals 16 residues. CDR3 sequence: CASTLTPGQGPEKLFF. CDR3 DNA: TGTGCCAGTACCCTAACTCCGGGACAGGGTCCTGAAAAACTGTTTTTT. The full variable domain, in which reference TRBV19 and TRBJ1-4 provide the parts outside the CDR3, is DGGITQSPKYLFRKEGQNVTLSCEQNLNHDAMYWYRQDPGQGLRLIYYSQIVNDFQKGDIAEGYSVSREKKESFPLTVTSAQKNPTAFYLCASTLTPGQGPEKLFFGSGTQLSVL.

The chain uses TRBV20-1 and TRBJ1-1; D gene unclear. The V end was cut by 6 bases, the J end by 8 bases, with 7 bases between. This CDR3 is built from 9 residues. Germline V gene lookup returns CDR1 DFQATT and CDR2 SNEGSKA (reference sequence). The CDR3 reads CSATGEAFF. In nucleotides, the CDR3 is TGCAGTGCGACCGGAGAAGCTTTCTTT.

For the CDR3, the DNA is TGTGCCAGCAGCATTACTAGCGACAATGAGCAGTTCTTC. Its protein product is CASSITSDNEQFF. V is TRBV7-8 and J is TRBJ2-1, with 7 bases matching TRBD2. This CDR3 comprises 13 residues. Germline V gives CDR1 SGHVS, CDR2 FQNEAQ. The trim removed 5 bases at V and 5 bases at J, leaving 3 bases unmatched.

The CDR3: CASGPPGRQSGYTF. The CDR3 DNA reads as TGCGCCAGCGGGCCCCCGGGACGACAGTCGGGGTACACCTTC. The chain combines TRBV5-1 with TRBJ1-2; D is perhaps TRBD1 (5 bases). CDR1 SGHRS and CDR2 YFSETQ come from the germline V gene. This CDR3 contains 14 residues. V dropped 7 bases and J dropped 11 bases, with 24 bases sitting between them.

This clone was detected a few times. The chain employs TRBV18 and TRBJ1-1; a possible D gene is TRBD1 (6 bases). Germline V gives CDR1 KGHSH, CDR2 LQKENI. CDR3 length: 13 residues. V lost 2 bases, J lost 6 bases, and 10 bases lay in between. The CDR3 coding sequence is TGTGCCAGCTCACCAGGACAGCGAGCTGAAGCTTTCTTT. It yields the protein CASSPGQRAEAFF.

This clone has just one count. The chain carries TRBV7-8 and TRBJ1-1, with D possibly matching TRBD1 (5 bases). Germline V gene data show CDR1 as SGHVS and CDR2 as FQNEAQ. The CDR3 totals 12 residues. The V gene lost 3 bases and the J gene lost 7 bases, with 9 bases spanning the gap. The CDR3 nucleotides read TGTGCCAGCAGCTTTCAGGGAAGTGAAGCTTTCTTT. Amino acids: CASSFQGSEAFF.

The chain links TRBV7-9 to TRBJ1-2; 9 nucleotides match TRBD1. The length of the CDR3 is 17 residues. Germline CDR1 and CDR2: SEHNR and FQNEAQ (reference sequence). The ends lost 4 bases at V and 4 bases at J; junction bases unmatched: 13. DNA of the CDR3: TGTGCCAGCAGCTACCGATCTCGGGACAGGGTAAGCTATGGCTACACCTTC. Its translation is CASSYRSRDRVSYGYTF.

This chain links TRBV5-1 with TRBJ1-5; D gene uncertain. V was cut by 4 bases and J by 7 bases, with 12 bases left in between. The CDR3 spans 13 residues. Per germline, CDR1 SGHRS and CDR2 YFSETQ. CDR3 DNA: TGCGCCAGCAGCATTCTGTCCGGACAGCCCCAGCATTTT. This codes for CASSILSGQPQHF.

The V gene is TRBV10-3, the J gene TRBJ2-2, with unresolved D. This CDR3 region has 16 residues. The ends were cut back, 0 bases at V and 5 bases at J, with 13 bases in the middle. Germline CDR1 reads ENHRY; CDR2 reads SYGVKD. The CDR3 spells CAISESTGLGTGELFF. The CDR3 DNA reads TGTGCCATCAGTGAGTCGACTGGGTTGGGGACCGGGGAGCTGTTTTTT.

The CDR3 nucleotides read TGTGCCAGCAGCGTTTCAACGGGGGCCACAGATACGCAGTATTTT. Its protein product is CASSVSTGATDTQYF. The chain carries TRBV9 and TRBJ2-3; tentatively, D is TRBD1 or TRBD2 (6 bases each). This CDR3 spans 15 amino acids. Germline CDR1 reads SGDLS; CDR2 reads YYNGEE. V shed 2 bases and J shed 2 bases, with 12 bases lying between them.

The chain employs TRBV7-3 and TRBJ1-1, with TRBD1 matching 8 bases. From germline, CDR1 is SGHTA and CDR2 FQGTGA. The CDR3 sequence is 14 residues long. V trimming: 6 bases; J trimming: 7 bases; junction bases outside the gene matches: 10. The CDR3 protein is CASSLNRGTSEAFF. The CDR3 DNA follows: TGTGCCAGCAGTCTGAACAGGGGGACAAGTGAAGCTTTCTTT.

The chain recombines TRBV5-1 with TRBJ2-7, with 9 bases aligning to TRBD1. The CDR3 is 15 residues long. Germline V CDR1 and CDR2: SGHRS, YFSETQ. J was trimmed by 5 bases and V by 4 bases; bases with no gene match: 10. This CDR3 is CASSPLQGAIHEQYF. CDR3 nucleotide sequence: TGCGCCAGCAGCCCGCTACAGGGGGCTATCCACGAGCAGTACTTC.

The J gene is TRBJ1-2, the V gene TRBV6-5, with D hard to call. The CDR3 is 14 residues long. In germline, CDR1 is MNHEY, CDR2 SVGAGI. Trimming left V 2 bases short and J 10 bases short, with 17 bases between. The CDR3 DNA sequence: TGTGCCAGCAGTTACCTTACGGGTCCCGGAGACTACACCTTC. Translation gives CASSYLTGPGDYTF.

The V call is TRBV28, the J call TRBJ1-5; no reliable D call. The germline V gene encodes CDR1 MDHEN and CDR2 SYDVKM. Trimming shortened V by 7 bases and J by 0 bases, and 7 bases separated the two germline ends. The length of the CDR3 is 13 residues. CDR3 nucleotides: TGTGCCAGCACCCAAGATAGCAATCAGCCCCAGCATTTT. Translated, it gives CASTQDSNQPQHF.

This rearrangement joins TRBV6-1 to TRBJ2-1, with 8 bases matching TRBD2. J was trimmed by 7 bases and V by 6 bases; bases with no gene match: 5. Germline CDR1 and CDR2: MNHNS and SASEGT. There are 13 residues in the CDR3. In DNA form, the CDR3 reads TGTGCCAGCAGGTGGGGCGGGAGGAATGAGCAGTTCTTC. Amino acids: CASRWGGRNEQFF.

The V gene is TRBV14, the J gene TRBJ1-3, with D unresolved. Trimming took off 1 base at V and 0 bases at J, with 7 bases between the two ends. Germline V lookup: CDR1 SGHDN, CDR2 FVKESK. The CDR3 runs to 15 residues. In DNA form, the CDR3 reads TGTGCCAGCAGCCAAGGGTACTACTCTGGAAACACCATATATTTT. It is translated as CASSQGYYSGNTIYF.

A single count supports this clone. The rearrangement uses TRBV5-1 and TRBJ2-1; 14 nucleotides match TRBD2. V was clipped by 5 bases and J by 10 bases; unmatched bases: 8. This CDR3 is 15 amino acids long. Per germline, CDR1 SGHRS and CDR2 YFSETQ. The CDR3 loop reads CASSETSGREGEQFF. In DNA form, the CDR3 reads TGCGCCAGCAGTGAGACTAGCGGGAGGGAGGGGGAGCAGTTCTTC.